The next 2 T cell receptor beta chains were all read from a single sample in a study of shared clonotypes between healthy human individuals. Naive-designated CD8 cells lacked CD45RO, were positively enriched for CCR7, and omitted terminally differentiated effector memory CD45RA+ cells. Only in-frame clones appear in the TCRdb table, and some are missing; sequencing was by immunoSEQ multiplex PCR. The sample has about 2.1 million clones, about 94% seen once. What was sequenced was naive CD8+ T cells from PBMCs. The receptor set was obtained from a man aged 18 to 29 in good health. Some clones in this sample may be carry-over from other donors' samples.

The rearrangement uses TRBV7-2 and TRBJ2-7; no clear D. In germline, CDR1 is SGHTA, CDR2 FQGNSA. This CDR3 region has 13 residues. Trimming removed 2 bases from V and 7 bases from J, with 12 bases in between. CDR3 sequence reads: CASSLSGSEEQYF. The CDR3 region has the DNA TGTGCCAGCAGCTTATCCGGCTCGGAGGAGCAGTACTTC.

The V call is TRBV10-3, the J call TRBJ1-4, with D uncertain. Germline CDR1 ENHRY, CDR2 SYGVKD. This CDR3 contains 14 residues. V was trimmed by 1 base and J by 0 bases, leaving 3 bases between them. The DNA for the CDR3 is TGTGCCATCAGTGAGTTCGCAACTAATGAAAAACTGTTTTTT. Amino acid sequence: CAISEFATNEKLFF.